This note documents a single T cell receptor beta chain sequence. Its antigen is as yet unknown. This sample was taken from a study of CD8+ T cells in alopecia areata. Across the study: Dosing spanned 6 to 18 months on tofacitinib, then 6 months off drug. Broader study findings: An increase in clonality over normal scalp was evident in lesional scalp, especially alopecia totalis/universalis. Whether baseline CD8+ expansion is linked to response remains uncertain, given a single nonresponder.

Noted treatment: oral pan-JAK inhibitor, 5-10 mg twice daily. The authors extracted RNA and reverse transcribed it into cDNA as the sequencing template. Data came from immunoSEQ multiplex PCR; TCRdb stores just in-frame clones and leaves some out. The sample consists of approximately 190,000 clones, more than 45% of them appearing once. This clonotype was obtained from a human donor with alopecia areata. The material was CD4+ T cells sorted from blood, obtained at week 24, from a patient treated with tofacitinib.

The chain's CDR3 is CASSLGVGHEQYF. CDR3 sequence (DNA): TGTGCCAGCAGCTTAGGCGTGGGGCACGAGCAGTACTTC. J is TRBJ2-7 and V is TRBV7-2; possible D gene TRBD1, 5 bases. Germline V gives CDR1 SGHTA, CDR2 FQGNSA. V lost 1 base to trimming and J lost 5 bases, with 9 bases between them. The CDR3 spans 13 residues.